Listed here is a single TCR beta chain. Its specificity is not known. This CDR3 is built from 14 residues. Looked up from germline, CDR1 is SQVTM and CDR2 is ANQGSEA. With 7 bases removed from V and 1 base from J, the gap between germline ends came to 16 bases. This entry is derived from a study of early T cells in non-severe SARS-CoV-2 infection. Study summary: The chains were unpaired, and the sequenced material was bulk RNA from unsorted whole blood.

Study results and limitations: Missing private and CD4 specificities, VDJdb matching favored anti-spike CD8 responses.

Separate cDNA molecules each had unique molecular identifiers attached to them. TCRdb re-derived calls from the 5' RACE reads in MiXCR, one entry per CDR3 protein. Of about 60,000 distinct CDR3 sequences in the sample, roughly 5.9% were seen once. The clonotype originates from an adult who was a healthcare worker with PCR-confirmed SARS-CoV-2 infection or an uninfected control (not recorded which). The rearrangement links TRBV29-1 to TRBJ1-1; D is unclear. The sequenced material came from whole blood. The CDR3 DNA sequence: TGCAGCGGGGAGATTTGGGCCAAGAACACTGAAGCTTTCTTT. Its protein is CSGEIWAKNTEAFF.